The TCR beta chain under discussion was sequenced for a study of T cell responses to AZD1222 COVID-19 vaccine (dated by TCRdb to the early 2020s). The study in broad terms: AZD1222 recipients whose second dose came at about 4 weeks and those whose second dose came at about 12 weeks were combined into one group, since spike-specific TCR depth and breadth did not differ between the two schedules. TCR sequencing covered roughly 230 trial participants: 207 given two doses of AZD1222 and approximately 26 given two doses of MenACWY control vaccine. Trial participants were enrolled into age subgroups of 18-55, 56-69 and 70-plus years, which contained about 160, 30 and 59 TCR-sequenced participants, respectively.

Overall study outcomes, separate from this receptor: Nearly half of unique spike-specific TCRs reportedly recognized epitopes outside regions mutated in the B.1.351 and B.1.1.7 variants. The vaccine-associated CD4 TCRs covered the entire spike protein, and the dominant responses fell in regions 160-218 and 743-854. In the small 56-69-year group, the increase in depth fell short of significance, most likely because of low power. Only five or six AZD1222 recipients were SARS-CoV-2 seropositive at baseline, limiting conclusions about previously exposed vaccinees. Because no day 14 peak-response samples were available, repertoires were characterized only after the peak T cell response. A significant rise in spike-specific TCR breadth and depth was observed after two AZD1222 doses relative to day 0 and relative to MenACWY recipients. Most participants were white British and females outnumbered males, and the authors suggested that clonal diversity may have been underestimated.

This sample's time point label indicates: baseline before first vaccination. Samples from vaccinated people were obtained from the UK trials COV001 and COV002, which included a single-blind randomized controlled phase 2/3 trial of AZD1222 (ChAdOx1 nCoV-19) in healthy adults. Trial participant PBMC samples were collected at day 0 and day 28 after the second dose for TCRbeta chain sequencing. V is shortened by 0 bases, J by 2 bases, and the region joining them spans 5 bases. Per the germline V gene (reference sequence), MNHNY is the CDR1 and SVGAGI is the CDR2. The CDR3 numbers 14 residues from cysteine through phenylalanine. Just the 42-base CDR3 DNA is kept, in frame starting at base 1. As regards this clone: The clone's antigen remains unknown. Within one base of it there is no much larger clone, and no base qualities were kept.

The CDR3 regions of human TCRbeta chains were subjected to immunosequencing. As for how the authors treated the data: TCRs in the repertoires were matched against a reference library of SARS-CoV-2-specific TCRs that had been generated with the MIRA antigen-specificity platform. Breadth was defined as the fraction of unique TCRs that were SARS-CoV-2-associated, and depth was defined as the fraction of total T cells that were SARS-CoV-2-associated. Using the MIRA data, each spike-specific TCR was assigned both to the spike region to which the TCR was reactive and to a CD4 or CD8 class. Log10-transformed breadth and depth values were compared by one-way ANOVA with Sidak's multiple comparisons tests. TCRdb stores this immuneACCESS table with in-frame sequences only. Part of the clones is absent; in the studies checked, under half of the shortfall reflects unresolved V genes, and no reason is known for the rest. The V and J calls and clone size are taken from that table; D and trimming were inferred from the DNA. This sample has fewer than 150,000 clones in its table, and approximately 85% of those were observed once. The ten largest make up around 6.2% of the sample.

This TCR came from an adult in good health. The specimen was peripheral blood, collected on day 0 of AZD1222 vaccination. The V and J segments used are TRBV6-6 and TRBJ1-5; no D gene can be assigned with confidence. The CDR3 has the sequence CASSYSMGNQPQHF. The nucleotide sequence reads TGTGCCAGCAGTTACTCGATGGGCAATCAGCCCCAGCATTTT.